The T cell receptor beta chain described here comes from a study of blood T cell repertoires in COVID-19. As for the study in general: Samples representing acute and convalescent COVID-19 were sourced from the United States, Italy and Spain. T cells, B-cell-depleted T cells, or PBMCs provided the cDNA or gDNA that served as material.

From germline, CDR1 is SGHAT and CDR2 FQNNGV. The CDR3 spans 15 residues. J lost 1 base, V lost 8 bases, and 7 bases had no gene match. Authors' analysis steps: Estimates of nucleated cell counts were drawn from the amplification of reference gene primers. Libraries were prepared by immunoSEQ multiplex PCR; TCRdb keeps only in-frame clonotypes and omits some of them. V and J calls and clone size come straight from that table; D and trimming were deduced from the DNA. The table lists some 150,000 clones, about three quarters of them singletons. The chain has TRBV11-2 and TRBJ2-3, with 9 nucleotides matching TRBD1. Sample: peripheral blood. The sequence was obtained from a man older than 75 with acute or convalescent COVID-19. The CDR3 nucleotides read TGTGCCAGCGGTTACAGGGGGCAAGGCACAGATACGCAGTATTTT. This translates into CASGYRGQGTDTQYF.